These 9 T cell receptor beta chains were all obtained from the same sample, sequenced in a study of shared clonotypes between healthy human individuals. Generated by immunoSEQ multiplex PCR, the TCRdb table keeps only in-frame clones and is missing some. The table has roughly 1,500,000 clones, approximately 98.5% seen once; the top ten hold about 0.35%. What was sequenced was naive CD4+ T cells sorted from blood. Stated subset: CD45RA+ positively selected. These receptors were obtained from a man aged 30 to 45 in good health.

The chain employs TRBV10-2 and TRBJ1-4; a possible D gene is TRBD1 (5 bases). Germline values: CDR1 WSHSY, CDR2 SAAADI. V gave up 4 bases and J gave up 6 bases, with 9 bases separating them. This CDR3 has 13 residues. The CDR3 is CASSGGRDEKLFF. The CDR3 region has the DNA TGCGCCAGCAGTGGAGGCAGGGATGAAAAACTGTTTTTT.

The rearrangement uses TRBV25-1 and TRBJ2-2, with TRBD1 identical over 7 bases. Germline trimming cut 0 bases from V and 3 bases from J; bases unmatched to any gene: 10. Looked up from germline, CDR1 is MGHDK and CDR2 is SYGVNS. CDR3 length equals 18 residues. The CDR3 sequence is CASSEYLDRIDHTGELFF. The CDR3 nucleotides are TGTGCCAGCAGTGAATACCTGGACAGGATCGATCACACCGGGGAGCTGTTTTTT.

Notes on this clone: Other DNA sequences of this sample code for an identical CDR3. This chain's CDR3 is CASSLDAGPDTQYF. The CDR3 DNA follows: TGCGCCAGCAGCTTGGATGCGGGGCCAGATACGCAGTATTTT. The chain combines TRBV5-1 with TRBJ2-3; possible D gene TRBD2, 6 bases. The germline V and J ends were trimmed by 0 bases and 4 bases, with 9 bases remaining between them. The CDR3 covers 14 residues. Germline lookup yields CDR1 SGHRS and CDR2 YFSETQ.

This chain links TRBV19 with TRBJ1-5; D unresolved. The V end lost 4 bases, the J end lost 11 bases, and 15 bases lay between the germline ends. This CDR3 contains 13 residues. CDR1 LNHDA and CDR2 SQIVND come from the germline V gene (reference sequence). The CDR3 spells CASSTDGSRSQHF. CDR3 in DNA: TGTGCCAGTAGTACGGACGGGTCTAGATCCCAGCATTTT.

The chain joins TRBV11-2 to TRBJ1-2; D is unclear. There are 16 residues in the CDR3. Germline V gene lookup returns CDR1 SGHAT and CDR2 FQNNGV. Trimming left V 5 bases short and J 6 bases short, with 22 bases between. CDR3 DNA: TGTGCCAGCAGCACCCAGGCTGGGGAAGCAGTCGATGGCTACACCTTC. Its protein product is CASSTQAGEAVDGYTF.

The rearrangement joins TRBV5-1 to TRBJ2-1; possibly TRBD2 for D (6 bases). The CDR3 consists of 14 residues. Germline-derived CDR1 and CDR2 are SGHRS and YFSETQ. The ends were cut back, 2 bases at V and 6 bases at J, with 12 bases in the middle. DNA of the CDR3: TGCGCCAGCAGCTTCCAAGGAGGGTCCAATGAGCAGTTCTTC. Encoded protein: CASSFQGGSNEQFF.

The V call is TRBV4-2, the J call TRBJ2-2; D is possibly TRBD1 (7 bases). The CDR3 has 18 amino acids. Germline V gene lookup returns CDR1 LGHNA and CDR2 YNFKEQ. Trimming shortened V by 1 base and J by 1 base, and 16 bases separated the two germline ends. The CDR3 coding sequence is TGTGCCAGCAGCCAAGCCAACGGCCAGGGGGGGAACACCGGGGAGCTGTTTTTT. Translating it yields CASSQANGQGGNTGELFF.

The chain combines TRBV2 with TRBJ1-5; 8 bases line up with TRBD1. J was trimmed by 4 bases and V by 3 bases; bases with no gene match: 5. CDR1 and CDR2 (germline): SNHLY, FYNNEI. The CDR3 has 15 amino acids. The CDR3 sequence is CASSERTGKNQPQHF. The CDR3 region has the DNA TGTGCCAGCAGTGAGAGGACAGGGAAAAATCAGCCCCAGCATTTT.

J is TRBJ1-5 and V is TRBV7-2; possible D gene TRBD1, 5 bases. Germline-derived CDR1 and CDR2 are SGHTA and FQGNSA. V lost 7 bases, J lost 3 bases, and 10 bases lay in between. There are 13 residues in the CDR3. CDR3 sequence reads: CASTPGLNQPQHF. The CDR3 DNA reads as TGTGCCAGCACCCCGGGGCTCAATCAGCCCCAGCATTTT.